This TCR beta chain was documented in a study of control samples from healthy donors and cancer patients. Profiling relied on immunoSEQ multiplex PCR, and the TCRdb table lists in-frame clones only, not all of them. The sample shows around 85,000 clones, about 88% of them seen only once. The germline V gene has CDR1 SGHNT and CDR2 YENEEA. CDR3 length: 14 residues. Between the trimmed V and J ends, which lost 5 bases and 4 bases, there was a span of 15 bases. This clonotype originated in an older woman in good health. The chain joins TRBV11-3 to TRBJ2-7; possible D gene TRBD1, 6 bases. Sequenced: blood. CDR3 residues: CASSPGHSSYEQYF. The CDR3 DNA reads as TGTGCCAGCAGCCCGGGACATTCTTCTTACGAGCAGTACTTC.